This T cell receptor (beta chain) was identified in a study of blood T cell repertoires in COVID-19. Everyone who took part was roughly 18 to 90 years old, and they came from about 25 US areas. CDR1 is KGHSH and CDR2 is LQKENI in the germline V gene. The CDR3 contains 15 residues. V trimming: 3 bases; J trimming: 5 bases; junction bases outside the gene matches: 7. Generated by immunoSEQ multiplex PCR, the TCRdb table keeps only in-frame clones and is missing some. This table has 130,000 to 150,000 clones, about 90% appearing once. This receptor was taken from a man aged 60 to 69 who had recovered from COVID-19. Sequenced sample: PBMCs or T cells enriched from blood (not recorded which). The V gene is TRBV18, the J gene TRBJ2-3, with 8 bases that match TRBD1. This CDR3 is CASSPRTGTEDTQYF. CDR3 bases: TGTGCCAGCTCACCCAGGACAGGGACAGAAGATACGCAGTATTTT.